The 2 T cell receptor beta chains given below trace back to one sample, sequenced in a study of cytomegalovirus exposure and HLA in healthy donors. Sequencing was performed with immunoSEQ multiplex PCR; in TCRdb, only in-frame clones are kept and a portion is missing. The table shows some 76,000 clones, with approximately 95% occurring only once. Sequenced sample: PBMCs. Receptors originate from a woman younger than 30 in good health and CMV-seronegative.

The chain uses TRBV6-6 and TRBJ2-7; TRBD1 matches at 8 bases. The germline CDR1 and CDR2 sequences are MNHNY and SVGAGI (reference sequence). The CDR3 totals 13 residues. J lost 4 bases, V lost 5 bases, and 4 bases had no gene match. The CDR3 spells CASSKGQAYEQYF. The CDR3 nucleotides are TGTGCCAGCAGTAAGGGACAGGCTTACGAGCAGTACTTC.

This clone was recorded only once. The chain uses TRBV7-2 and TRBJ1-1, with D perhaps TRBD1 (5 bases). The CDR3 runs to 16 residues. The germline V and J ends were trimmed by 0 bases and 6 bases, with 17 bases remaining between them. Germline values: CDR1 SGHTA, CDR2 FQGNSA. The chain's CDR3 is CASSLALGGLGPEAFF. The CDR3, as DNA: TGTGCCAGCAGCTTAGCGCTTGGGGGACTTGGGCCTGAAGCTTTCTTT.